Below are 7 T cell receptor beta chains sequenced from a single sample in a study of cytomegalovirus exposure and HLA in healthy donors. PCR involved 60 Vbeta and 13 Jbeta primers. Profiling relied on immunoSEQ multiplex PCR, and the TCRdb table lists in-frame clones only, not all of them. The table has roughly 71,000 clones, 60% to 75% seen once. Sequencing input: PBMCs. Source of these receptors: a middle-aged man in good health and CMV-seropositive.

V gene TRBV25-1 combines with J gene TRBJ2-5; 7 bases fit TRBD1. The germline gives CDR1 MGHDK, CDR2 SYGVNS. After removal of 6 bases from V and 5 bases from J, the junction contained 6 bases not matched to a gene. This CDR3 has 13 residues. CDR3 sequence (DNA): TGTGCCAGCAGAGTAGACAGGGAGGAGACCCAGTACTTC. It specifies CASRVDREETQYF.

This chain links TRBV7-2 with TRBJ2-3; TRBD2 agrees at 7 bases. Per germline, CDR1 SGHTA and CDR2 FQGNSA. With V trimmed by 4 bases and J by 0 bases, 4 bases remained unmatched. The CDR3 covers 15 residues. The CDR3 DNA reads as TGTGCCAGCAGCTCGGGGGGACCGAGCACAGATACGCAGTATTTT. This translates into CASSSGGPSTDTQYF.

V gene TRBV4-1 combines with J gene TRBJ1-2, with 10 bases fitting TRBD1. Losses at the gene ends were 1 base for V and 3 bases for J; bases not matched to a gene: 8. The CDR3 contains 17 residues. Looked up from germline, CDR1 is MGHRA and CDR2 is YSYEKL. CDR3 in DNA: TGCGCCAGCAGCCAAGGACAGGGGGCGTCAGGGGACTATGGCTACACCTTC. Protein product: CASSQGQGASGDYGYTF.

The chain carries TRBV10-1 and TRBJ2-3; D not resolved. Germline V gene sequence: CDR1 WNHNN, CDR2 SYGVQD (reference sequence). The ends were cut back, 4 bases at V and 2 bases at J, with 7 bases in the middle. The CDR3 loop spans 13 amino acids. The CDR3 DNA reads as TGCGCCAGCAGTGGTCTCTCCACAGATACGCAGTATTTT. It yields the protein CASSGLSTDTQYF.

Remarks on this clone: This likely comes from a read error, as the CDR3 has no conserved phenylalanine or tryptophan at its end. The chain uses TRBV7-9 and TRBJ2-3, with 10 bases aligning to TRBD2. Germline CDR1 and CDR2: SEHNR and FQNEAQ (reference sequence). CDR3 length equals 15 residues. The V segment lost 5 bases and the J segment 3 bases; nucleotides outside the gene matches: 5. The CDR3 DNA reads as TGTGCCAGCAGCACTAGGACTAGCGGAACAGATACGCAGTATCTT. The encoded protein is CASSTRTSGTDTQYL.

V is TRBV6-4 and J is TRBJ2-1, with 10 bases identical to TRBD2. J gave up 1 base and V 0 bases, and 0 bases lay outside the gene matches. This CDR3 comprises 16 residues. Germline V lookup: CDR1 MRHNA, CDR2 SNTAGT. This chain's CDR3 is CASSDSGLASYNEQFF. The CDR3 DNA reads as TGTGCCAGCAGTGACTCGGGACTAGCGTCCTACAATGAGCAGTTCTTC.

The CDR3 DNA is TGTGCCAGCAGCTTAGGAGGGATCGTATCTTTCTTT. Translation: CASSLGGIVSFF. The chain has TRBV7-9 and TRBJ1-1; no definite D call. V was cut by 1 base and J by 12 bases, with 12 bases left in between. From germline, CDR1 is SEHNR and CDR2 FQNEAQ (reference sequence). This CDR3 has 12 amino acids.